The rows below give T cell receptor beta chains drawn from one sample of a study of blood T cell repertoires in COVID-19. Measured with immunoSEQ multiplex PCR; TCRdb has only the in-frame clones, and not every one. The sample lists around 370,000 clones; more than 70% were seen once. The sample taken for sequencing was PBMCs or T cells enriched from blood (not recorded which). The source is a woman aged 18-29 years who had recovered from COVID-19. Each CDR3 is given with its conserved first and last residue. Fields, in order: V gene, D gene, clone size, J gene, CDR3 protein, CDR3 DNA. The D gene is left open where the match is weak. Part of the rows lack a size; the others show once, few, many or a class for expanded clones.

v_call: TRBV6-4
d_call: .
clone_size: .
j_call: TRBJ1-2
cdr3_aa: CASSDSREMNYGYTF
cdr3_nt: TGTGCCAGCAGTGACTCTCGGGAGATGAACTATGGCTACACCTTC

v_call: TRBV15
d_call: TRBD2
clone_size: once
j_call: TRBJ2-7
cdr3_aa: CATAAGGGAPYEQYF
cdr3_nt: TGTGCCACCGCGGCGGGCGGGGGGGCTCCCTACGAGCAGTACTTC

v_call: TRBV6-5
d_call: TRBD1
clone_size: .
j_call: TRBJ1-4
cdr3_aa: CASIGGLGKLFF
cdr3_nt: TGTGCCAGCATAGGGGGCTTGGGAAAACTGTTTTTT

v_call: TRBV4-2
d_call: TRBD2
clone_size: .
j_call: TRBJ2-3
cdr3_aa: CASSQDLGGSTDTQYF
cdr3_nt: TGTGCCAGCAGCCAAGATCTGGGGGGGAGCACAGATACGCAGTATTTT

v_call: TRBV5-4
d_call: .
clone_size: .
j_call: TRBJ2-1
cdr3_aa: CASRGAPGQALGEFF
cdr3_nt: TGTGCCAGCAGAGGCGCCCCGGGACAAGCTCTCGGGGAGTTCTTC

v_call: TRBV5-1
d_call: .
clone_size: .
j_call: TRBJ1-1
cdr3_aa: CASSWADSGGTAEAFF
cdr3_nt: TGCGCCAGCAGCTGGGCAGACTCCGGCGGGACGGCTGAAGCTTTCTTT

v_call: TRBV6-1
d_call: TRBD1
clone_size: once
j_call: TRBJ1-5
cdr3_aa: CASSALGQGGNQPQHF
cdr3_nt: TGTGCCAGCAGTGCCCTGGGACAGGGGGGGAATCAGCCCCAGCATTTT

v_call: TRBV5-6
d_call: TRBD1
clone_size: once
j_call: TRBJ1-6
cdr3_aa: CASSRGTGKDNSPLHF
cdr3_nt: TGTGCCAGCAGCAGGGGGACAGGGAAGGATAATTCACCCCTCCACTTT

v_call: TRBV6-2/TRBV6-3
d_call: TRBD1
clone_size: .
j_call: TRBJ1-5
cdr3_aa: CASSYPDRGHQPQHF
cdr3_nt: TGTGCCAGCAGTTACCCGGACAGGGGACATCAGCCCCAGCATTTT

v_call: TRBV7-9
d_call: TRBD1
clone_size: .
j_call: TRBJ1-2
cdr3_aa: CASSTGQGERSYSYTF
cdr3_nt: TGTGCCAGCAGTACTGGACAGGGGGAGAGGAGCTATAGCTACACCTTC